Following are 16 T cell receptor beta chains from one sample sequenced in a study of CD8 T cells in ankylosing spondylitis. TCRdb independently ran MiXCR on the 5' RACE reads; one entry per CDR3 protein. The data show tens of thousands of distinct CDR3 sequences, under 5.5% seen once. Specimen: blood, either unsorted or a sorted T cell fraction (not recorded which). These receptors originate from a male donor with ankylosing spondylitis or in good health (not recorded which).

This clonotype was seen many times. The chain recombines TRBV7-6 with TRBJ2-5; 13 nucleotides match TRBD2. The CDR3 length is 17 residues. CDR1 and CDR2 from the germline V gene are SGHVS and FNYEAQ. The J segment lost 2 bases and the V segment lost 2 bases, leaving 5 bases of the junction unmatched. CDR3 DNA sequence: TGTGCCAGCAGCTTACCATCGGGACTAGCGGGACAAGAGACCCAGTACTTC. It is translated as CASSLPSGLAGQETQYF.

There are many counts of this clonotype. V is TRBV20-1 and J is TRBJ1-2; 11 nucleotides align to TRBD1. The CDR3 has 14 residues. The germline V gene encodes CDR1 DFQATT and CDR2 SNEGSKA (reference sequence). V shed 1 base, J shed 5 bases, and the junction held 3 bases outside the gene matches. DNA of the CDR3: TGCAGTGCTAGAGGGACAGGGGGCGGGTATGGCTACACCTTC. Encoded protein: CSARGTGGGYGYTF.

This clonotype was found many times. The V call is TRBV27, the J call TRBJ2-5; TRBD2 might be the D (5 bases). V was clipped by 10 bases and J by 6 bases, with 21 bases between them. Germline CDR1 is MNHEY and CDR2 is SMNVEV (reference sequence). The CDR3 covers 14 residues. In DNA form, the CDR3 reads TGTGCCACCATGGGTTCGGGGTCCGGGCAGACCCAGTACTTC. It yields the protein CATMGSGSGQTQYF.

As concerns this clonotype: One junction end does not reproduce the germline sequence, and a read error may be involved. V usage is TRBV9 and J usage is TRBJ2-1; D gene ambiguous. There are 11 residues in the CDR3. Germline CDR1 and CDR2: SGDLS and YYNGEE. For the CDR3, the DNA is TGTGTCAGCAGCCGGGACAATGAGCAGTTCTTC. This sequence encodes CVSSRDNEQFF.

The chain combines TRBV10-3 with TRBJ2-3, with 7 positions matching TRBD2. The V and J ends lost 2 bases and 4 bases, in that order; junction bases with no gene match: 6. The CDR3 is 15 amino acids. Germline assignment: CDR1 ENHRY and CDR2 SYGVKD. The DNA for the CDR3 is TGTGCCATCAGTGAGAGGGAGGGTAGTGCAGATACGCAGTATTTT. Protein: CAISEREGSADTQYF.

This clonotype was seen many times. The chain joins TRBV30 to TRBJ2-1; D unresolved. The CDR3 has 10 amino acids. V was shortened by 0 bases and J by 7 bases, with 1 base between the two germline ends. The germline gives CDR1 GTSNPN, CDR2 SVGIG (reference sequence). The CDR3 protein is CAWSVNEQFF. As DNA, the CDR3 is TGTGCCTGGAGTGTAAATGAGCAGTTCTTC.

The table lists this clonotype with many counts. V gene TRBV7-3 combines with J gene TRBJ2-1; 9 bases align to TRBD2. The J segment lost 4 bases and the V segment lost 5 bases, leaving 12 bases of the junction unmatched. Germline lookup yields CDR1 SGHTA and CDR2 FQGTGA. The CDR3 is 17 amino acids. CDR3: CASSAGLGSGGYNEQFF. DNA of the CDR3: TGTGCCAGCAGCGCAGGCTTGGGCAGCGGGGGGTACAATGAGCAGTTCTTC.

This clonotype was recorded at least ten times. The V call is TRBV9, the J call TRBJ2-5; 8 nucleotides align to TRBD2. The CDR3 extends over 15 amino acids. Germline lookup yields CDR1 SGDLS and CDR2 YYNGEE. Germline trimming cut 7 bases from V and 7 bases from J; bases unmatched to any gene: 15. Written as DNA, the CDR3 is TGTGCCAGCGACGCGAGCGGGGGCGTAACCGGGACCCAGTACTTC. Residues: CASDASGGVTGTQYF.

This clonotype was seen at least ten times. The chain combines TRBV5-1 with TRBJ1-1, with D maybe TRBD1 (5 bases). CDR1 is SGHRS, CDR2 YFSETQ, per germline. The CDR3 consists of 14 residues. V lost 4 bases and J lost 1, with 11 bases in between. CDR3 region: CASSSGTANTEAFF. CDR3 DNA sequence: TGCGCCAGCAGCAGCGGGACGGCGAACACTGAAGCTTTCTTT.

This clonotype was found many times. This sequence joins TRBV6-1 and TRBJ2-5, with 11 bases lining up with TRBD2. V gave up 7 bases and J gave up 2 bases; unmatched junction bases: 12. The CDR3 has 17 residues. Germline V lookup: CDR1 MNHNS, CDR2 SASEGT. The CDR3 DNA sequence: TGTGCCAGCATATGGACTAGCGGGCTCGATAGGCAAGAGACCCAGTACTTC. As protein: CASIWTSGLDRQETQYF.

This clonotype was seen a handful of times. This chain connects TRBV5-6 to TRBJ1-6, with 8 nucleotides matching TRBD1. The CDR3 totals 13 residues. With 4 bases clipped from V and 11 bases from J, the junction kept 5 bases outside the gene matches. The V gene's germline CDR1 is SGHDT and CDR2 YYEEEE. This chain's CDR3 is CASSLDRGPPLHF. CDR3 DNA sequence: TGTGCCAGCAGCCTCGACAGGGGCCCACCCCTCCACTTT.

This clonotype has ten or more counts. The chain carries TRBV12-3 or TRBV12-4 and TRBJ1-2, with D uncertain. Trimming shortened V by 3 bases and J by 8 bases, and 19 bases separated the two germline ends. This CDR3 comprises 15 residues. This CDR3 reads CASSFFPGPLGGYTF. The CDR3 DNA follows: TGTGCCAGCAGTTTTTTTCCAGGTCCCTTAGGAGGCTACACCTTC.

This clonotype occurred many times. V is TRBV6-4 and J is TRBJ2-3, with D unclear. The CDR3 consists of 13 residues. CDR1 and CDR2 (germline): MRHNA, SNTAGT. V was cut by 0 bases and J by 4 bases, with 5 bases left in between. CDR3 nucleotides: TGTGCCAGCAGTGACTCGGGATCAGATACGCAGTATTTT. It yields the protein CASSDSGSDTQYF.

This clonotype was observed many times. The chain joins TRBV10-3 to TRBJ2-3; maybe TRBD2 (5 bases). V shed 8 bases and J shed 2 bases, with 14 bases lying between them. This CDR3 is built from 14 residues. Germline assignment: CDR1 ENHRY and CDR2 SYGVKD. The CDR3 here is CAIRGSDSTDTQYF. The CDR3 region has the DNA TGTGCCATCCGCGGTTCGGACTCCACAGATACGCAGTATTTT.

This clonotype was seen a few times. V is TRBV7-2 and J is TRBJ2-1; D possibly corresponds to TRBD1 (5 bases). Germline V gene data show CDR1 as SGHTA and CDR2 as FQGNSA. With 1 base removed from V and 10 bases from J, the gap between germline ends came to 14 bases. The CDR3 runs 14 residues. The CDR3 loop is CASSLGNTKGEQFF. The CDR3 nucleotides read TGTGCCAGCAGCTTAGGTAACACGAAGGGGGAGCAGTTCTTC. The entire variable domain, with the rest obtained from reference TRBV7-2 and TRBJ2-1, is as follows: GAGVSQSPSNKVTEKGKDVELRCDPISGHTALYWYRQSLGQGLEFLIYFQGNSAPDKSGLPSDRFSAERTGGSVSTLTIQRTQQEDSAVYLCASSLGNTKGEQFFGPGTRLTVL.

This clonotype has just a few counts. This sequence joins TRBV10-3 and TRBJ1-1, with D possibly matching TRBD1 (6 bases). The V end lost 2 bases, the J end lost 3 bases, and 10 bases lay between the germline ends. The CDR3 contains 14 residues. Per germline, CDR1 ENHRY and CDR2 SYGVKD. The CDR3 sequence: CAISENRADTEAFF. CDR3 nucleotides: TGTGCCATCAGTGAGAACAGGGCGGACACTGAAGCTTTCTTT.